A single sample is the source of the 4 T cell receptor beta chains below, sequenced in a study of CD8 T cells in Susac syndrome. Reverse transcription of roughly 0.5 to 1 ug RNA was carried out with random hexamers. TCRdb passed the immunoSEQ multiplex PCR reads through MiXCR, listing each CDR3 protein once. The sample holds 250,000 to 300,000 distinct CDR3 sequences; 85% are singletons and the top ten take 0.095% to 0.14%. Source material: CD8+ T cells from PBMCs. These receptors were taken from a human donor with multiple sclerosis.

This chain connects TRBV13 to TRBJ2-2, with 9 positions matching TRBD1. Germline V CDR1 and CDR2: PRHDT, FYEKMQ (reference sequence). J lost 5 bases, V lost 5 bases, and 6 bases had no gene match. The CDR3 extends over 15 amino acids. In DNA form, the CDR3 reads TGTGCCAGCAGCACTAACAGGGGGCCTACCGGGGAGCTGTTTTTT. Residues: CASSTNRGPTGELFF.

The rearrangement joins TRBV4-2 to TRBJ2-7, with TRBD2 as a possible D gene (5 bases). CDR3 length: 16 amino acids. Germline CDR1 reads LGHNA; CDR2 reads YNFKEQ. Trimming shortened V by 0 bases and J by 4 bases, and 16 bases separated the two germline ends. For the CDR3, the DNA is TGTGCCAGCAGCCAAGATCCTACCCGCGGGCCTTACGAGCAGTACTTC. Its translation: CASSQDPTRGPYEQYF.

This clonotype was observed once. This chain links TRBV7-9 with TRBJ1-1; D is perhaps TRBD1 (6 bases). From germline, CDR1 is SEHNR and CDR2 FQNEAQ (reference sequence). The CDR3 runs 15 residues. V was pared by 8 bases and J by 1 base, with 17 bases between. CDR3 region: CASRGTDRTNTEAFF. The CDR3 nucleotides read TGTGCCAGCCGAGGGACCGACAGGACGAACACTGAAGCTTTCTTT.

The CDR3 is CASSRGVSSGSYEQYF. The CDR3 DNA sequence: TGTGCCAGCAGCCGGGGTGTGTCTAGCGGGAGTTACGAGCAGTACTTC. The genes are TRBV7-8 and TRBJ2-7; 10 nucleotides align to TRBD2. The V segment lost 5 bases and the J segment 4 bases; nucleotides outside the gene matches: 11. In germline, CDR1 is SGHVS, CDR2 FQNEAQ. The CDR3 is 16 amino acids.